This note documents a single TCR beta chain sequence. This entry is derived from a study of shared clonotypes between healthy human individuals. Sequencing used immunoSEQ multiplex PCR; TCRdb keeps in-frame clones, though not all of them. The repertoire consists of about 700,000 clones, with roughly 70% occurring once and the leading ten covering 1.5% to 2%. From CD4+ cells came CD45RA+ naive and CD45RA-negative memory subsets. CDR3 length: 14 residues. Germline V lookup: CDR1 SGHDT, CDR2 YYEEEE. The V segment lost 2 bases and the J segment 4 bases; nucleotides outside the gene matches: 3. The sample consisted of memory CD4+ T cells sorted from blood. Subset of the sample: CD45RA-negative fraction. The TCR sequence derives from a woman in her thirties in good health. V gene TRBV5-6 combines with J gene TRBJ2-5; 9 nucleotides agree with TRBD2. The CDR3 sequence: CASSFTSGRETQYF. CDR3 coding DNA: TGTGCCAGCAGCTTTACTAGCGGGCGAGAGACCCAGTACTTC.